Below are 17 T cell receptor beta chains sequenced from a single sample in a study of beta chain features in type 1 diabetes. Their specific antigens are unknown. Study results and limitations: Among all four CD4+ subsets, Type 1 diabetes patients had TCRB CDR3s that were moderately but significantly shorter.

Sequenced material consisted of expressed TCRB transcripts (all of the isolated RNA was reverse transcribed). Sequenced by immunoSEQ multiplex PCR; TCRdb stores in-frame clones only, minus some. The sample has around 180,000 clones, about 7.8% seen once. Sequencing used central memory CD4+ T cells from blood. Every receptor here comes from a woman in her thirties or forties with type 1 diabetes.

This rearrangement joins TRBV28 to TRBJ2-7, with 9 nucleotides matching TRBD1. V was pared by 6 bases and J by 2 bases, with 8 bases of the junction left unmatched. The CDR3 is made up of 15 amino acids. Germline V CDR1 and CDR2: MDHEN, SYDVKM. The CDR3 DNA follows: TGTGCCAGCAGCTCCGGGGGACAGGGCCCCTACGAGCAGTACTTC. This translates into CASSSGGQGPYEQYF.

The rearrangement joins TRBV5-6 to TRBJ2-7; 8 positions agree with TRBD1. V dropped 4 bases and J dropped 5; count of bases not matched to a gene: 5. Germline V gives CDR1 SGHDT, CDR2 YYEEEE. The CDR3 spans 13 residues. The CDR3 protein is CASSPVDRDEQYF. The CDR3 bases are TGTGCCAGCAGCCCGGTGGACAGGGACGAGCAGTACTTC.

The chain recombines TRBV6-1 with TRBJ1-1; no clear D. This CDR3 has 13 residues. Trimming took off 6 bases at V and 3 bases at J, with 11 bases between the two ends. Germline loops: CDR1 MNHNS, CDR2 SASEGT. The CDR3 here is CASRVHADTEAFF. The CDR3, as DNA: TGTGCCAGCAGAGTTCATGCGGACACTGAAGCTTTCTTT.

The CDR3 DNA is TGTGCCAGCAGCTCTCAGGCCGCATCCTACGAGCAGTACTTC. Translated: CASSSQAASYEQYF. The V and J genes are TRBV7-2 and TRBJ2-7; D remains ambiguous. The V end was cut by 4 bases, the J end by 1 base, with 11 bases between. The CDR3 has 14 amino acids. The germline V gene has CDR1 SGHTA and CDR2 FQGNSA. The full variable domain, completed using reference TRBV7-2 and TRBJ2-7, is GAGVSQSPSNKVTEKGKDVELRCDPISGHTALYWYRQSLGQGLEFLIYFQGNSAPDKSGLPSDRFSAERTGGSVSTLTIQRTQQEDSAVYLCASSSQAASYEQYFGPGTRLTVT.

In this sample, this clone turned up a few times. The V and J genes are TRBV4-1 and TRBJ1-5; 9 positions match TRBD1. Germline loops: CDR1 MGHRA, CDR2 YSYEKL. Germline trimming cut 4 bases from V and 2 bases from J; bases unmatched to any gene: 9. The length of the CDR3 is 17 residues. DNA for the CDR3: TGCGCCAGCAGCCTTGAGGGGGGACAGGGAGGCAATCAGCCCCAGCATTTT. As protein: CASSLEGGQGGNQPQHF.

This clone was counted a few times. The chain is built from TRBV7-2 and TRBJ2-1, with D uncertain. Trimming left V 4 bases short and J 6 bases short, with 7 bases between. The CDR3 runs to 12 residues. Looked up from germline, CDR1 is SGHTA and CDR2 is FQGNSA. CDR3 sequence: CASSSYGNEQFF. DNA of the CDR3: TGTGCCAGCAGCTCATACGGCAATGAGCAGTTCTTC.

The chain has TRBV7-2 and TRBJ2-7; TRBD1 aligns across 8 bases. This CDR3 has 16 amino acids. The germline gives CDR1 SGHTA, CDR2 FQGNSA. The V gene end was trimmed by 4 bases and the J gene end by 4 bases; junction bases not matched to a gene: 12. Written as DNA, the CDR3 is TGTGCCAGCAGCTCAAGTCTGGGACAGGAGGGATACGAGCAGTACTTC. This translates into CASSSSLGQEGYEQYF. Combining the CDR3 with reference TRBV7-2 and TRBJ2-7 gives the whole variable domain GAGVSQSPSNKVTEKGKDVELRCDPISGHTALYWYRQSLGQGLEFLIYFQGNSAPDKSGLPSDRFSAERTGGSVSTLTIQRTQQEDSAVYLCASSSSLGQEGYEQYFGPGTRLTVT.

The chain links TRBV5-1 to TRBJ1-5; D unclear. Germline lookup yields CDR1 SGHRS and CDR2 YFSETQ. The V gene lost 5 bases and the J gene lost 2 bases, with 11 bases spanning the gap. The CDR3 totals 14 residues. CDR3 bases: TGCGCCAGCAGGGACGGACTCGGCAATCAGCCCCAGCATTTT. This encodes CASRDGLGNQPQHF.

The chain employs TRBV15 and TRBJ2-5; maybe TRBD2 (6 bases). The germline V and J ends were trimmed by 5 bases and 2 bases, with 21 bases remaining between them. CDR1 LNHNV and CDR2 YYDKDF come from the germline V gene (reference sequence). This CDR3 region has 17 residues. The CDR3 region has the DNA TGTGCCACCAGCTCTTCACGTTGGGGGGAGATACAAGAGACCCAGTACTTC. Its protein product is CATSSSRWGEIQETQYF.

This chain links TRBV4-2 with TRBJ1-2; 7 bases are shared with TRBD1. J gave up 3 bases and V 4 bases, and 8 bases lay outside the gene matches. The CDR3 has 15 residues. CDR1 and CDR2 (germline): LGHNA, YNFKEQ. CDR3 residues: CASSRDLGQDYGYTF. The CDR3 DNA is TGTGCCAGCAGCCGAGACCTCGGACAGGACTATGGCTACACCTTC.

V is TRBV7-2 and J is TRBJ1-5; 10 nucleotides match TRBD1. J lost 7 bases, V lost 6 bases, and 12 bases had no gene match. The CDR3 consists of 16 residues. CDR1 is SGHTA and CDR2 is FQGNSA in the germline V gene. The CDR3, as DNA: TGTGCCAGCAGTCGCTCCGGGACAGGGGTTGGGCAGCCCCAGCATTTT. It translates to CASSRSGTGVGQPQHF.

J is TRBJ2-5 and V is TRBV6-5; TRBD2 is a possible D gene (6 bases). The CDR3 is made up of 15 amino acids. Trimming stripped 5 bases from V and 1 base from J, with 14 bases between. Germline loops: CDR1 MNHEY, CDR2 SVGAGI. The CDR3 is CASSSWGVLQETQYF. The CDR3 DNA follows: TGTGCCAGCAGTAGCTGGGGGGTCCTCCAAGAGACCCAGTACTTC.

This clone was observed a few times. DNA for the CDR3: TGCGCCAGCGGTAGTACGGGGTATCGGTTCTTC. Its protein is CASGSTGYRFF. The gene calls are TRBV5-1 and TRBJ2-1; D perhaps matches TRBD2 (5 bases). This CDR3 has 11 amino acids. Trimming took 7 bases from V and 15 from J, leaving 17 bases between them. Germline CDR1 is SGHRS and CDR2 is YFSETQ.

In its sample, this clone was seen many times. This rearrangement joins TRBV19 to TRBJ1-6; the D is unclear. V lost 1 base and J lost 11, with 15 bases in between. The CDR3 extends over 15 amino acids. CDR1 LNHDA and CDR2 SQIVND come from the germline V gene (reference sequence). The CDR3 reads CASSIVPPEEAPLHF. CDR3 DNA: TGTGCCAGTAGTATAGTGCCACCAGAAGAGGCACCCCTCCACTTT.

The CDR3 DNA sequence: TGCGCCAGCAGCCGTAGGGACAGGGAAGTCGCTGAAGCTTTCTTT. The encoded protein is CASSRRDREVAEAFF. The chain uses TRBV4-1 and TRBJ1-1; TRBD1 aligns across 9 bases. This CDR3 comprises 15 residues. The germline V gene encodes CDR1 MGHRA and CDR2 YSYEKL. With 4 bases clipped from V and 6 bases from J, the junction kept 9 bases outside the gene matches.

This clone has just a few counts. This CDR3 reads CASSPPNSLSSYEQYF. The CDR3 DNA sequence: TGTGCCAGCTCACCACCGAACAGTTTGAGCTCCTACGAGCAGTACTTC. The chain combines TRBV18 with TRBJ2-7; D is undetermined. V gave up 0 bases and J gave up 0 bases, with 12 bases separating them. CDR1 and CDR2 from the germline V gene are KGHSH and LQKENI. CDR3 size: 16 residues. The full variable domain, with the rest looked up from reference TRBV18 and TRBJ2-7, is NAGVMQNPRHLVRRRGQEARLRCSPMKGHSHVYWYRQLPEEGLKFMVYLQKENIIDESGMPKERFSAEFPKEGPSILRIQQVVRGDSAAYFCASSPPNSLSSYEQYFGPGTRLTVT.

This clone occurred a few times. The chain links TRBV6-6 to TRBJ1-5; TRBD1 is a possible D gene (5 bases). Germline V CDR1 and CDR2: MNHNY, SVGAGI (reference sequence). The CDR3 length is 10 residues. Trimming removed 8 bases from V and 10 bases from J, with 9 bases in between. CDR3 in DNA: TGTGCCAGCGGACAACTTCCCCAGCATTTT. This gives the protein CASGQLPQHF.